This T cell receptor beta chain was captured in a study of blood T cell repertoires in COVID-19. Study details: Both acute and convalescent COVID-19 samples were obtained from the United States, Italy and Spain.

V lost 4 bases, J lost 4 bases, and 11 bases lay in between. CDR3 length: 13 amino acids. The V gene's germline CDR1 is SGHKS and CDR2 YYEKEE (reference sequence). This clone appeared a few times. Sequencing used immunoSEQ multiplex PCR; TCRdb keeps in-frame clones, though not all of them. The data show fewer than 300,000 clones, with more than 65% seen just once and less than 4% held by the top ten. The specimen was peripheral blood. The chain links TRBV5-5 to TRBJ1-2; D gene uncertain. The sequence came from a woman between 18 and 30 years old with acute or convalescent COVID-19. The CDR3 is CASSLLESYGYTF. In nucleotides, the CDR3 is TGTGCCAGCAGCCTACTCGAAAGCTATGGCTACACCTTC.